Below are 13 T cell receptor beta chains sequenced from a single sample in a study of blood T cell repertoires in COVID-19. The assay was immunoSEQ multiplex PCR, and TCRdb's table has in-frame clones only and misses some. The data show approximately 89,000 clones, 90% to 95% seen once. Material: peripheral blood. Receptors were obtained from a human donor with active COVID-19. The donor label of this sample is uncertain.

Regarding this clone: At one end, the junction sequence differs from germline, possibly due to a read error. J is TRBJ2-5 and V is TRBV7-7, with 7 positions matching TRBD1. This CDR3 spans 15 amino acids. Germline loops: CDR1 SSHAT, CDR2 FNYEAQ (reference sequence). The CDR3 nucleotides read TGTGCTAGCAGCTTAGATGGGACAGACCAAGAGACCCAGTACTTC. Its translation is CASSLDGTDQETQYF.

The chain couples TRBV5-1 to TRBJ2-7; 7 positions agree with TRBD2. With 3 bases clipped from V and 2 bases from J, the junction kept 5 bases outside the gene matches. The CDR3 is 14 residues long. Germline V CDR1 and CDR2: SGHRS, YFSETQ. The chain's CDR3 is CASSSPGGTYEQYF. DNA for the CDR3: TGCGCCAGCAGCTCCCCGGGGGGAACCTACGAGCAGTACTTC.

The J gene is TRBJ2-7, the V gene TRBV19; D is undetermined. This CDR3 has 14 amino acids. Trimming left V 5 bases short and J 2 bases short, with 13 bases between. The germline V gene has CDR1 LNHDA and CDR2 SQIVND (reference sequence). CDR3 amino acids: CASSQDPGPYEQYF. The DNA for the CDR3 is TGTGCCAGTAGTCAGGATCCTGGGCCCTACGAGCAGTACTTC.

The chain links TRBV2 to TRBJ2-3; a weak D match, TRBD1 (8 bases). The CDR3 is made up of 16 amino acids. CDR1 and CDR2 (germline): SNHLY, FYNNEI. Trimming shortened V by 8 bases and J by 1 base, and 19 bases separated the two germline ends. The chain's CDR3 is CASASTGGARTDTQYF. In nucleotides, the CDR3 is TGTGCCAGCGCAAGTACAGGGGGGGCTCGCACAGATACGCAGTATTTT.

There are a few counts of this clone. The chain uses TRBV5-1 and TRBJ1-6; unclear D gene. Germline-derived CDR1 and CDR2 are SGHRS and YFSETQ. V was cut by 5 bases and J by 8 bases, with 11 bases left in between. The CDR3 runs to 13 residues. The CDR3 is CASRRDRDSPLHF. The CDR3 coding sequence is TGCGCCAGCAGGCGCGACCGGGATTCACCCCTCCACTTT.

A single count supports this clone. The rearrangement links TRBV5-1 to TRBJ1-1; D is unclear. The germline CDR1 and CDR2 sequences are SGHRS and YFSETQ. V was pared by 4 bases and J by 4 bases, with 17 bases between. This CDR3 has 15 amino acids. The CDR3 DNA reads as TGCGCCAGCAGCCCAGAGGGAGGCAGTTCCACTGAAGCTTTCTTT. Its translation is CASSPEGGSSTEAFF.

The count of this clone is one. The chain is built from TRBV12-2 and TRBJ1-4. TRBV12-2 is a listed pseudogene. CDR3 length: 15 amino acids. CDR3 in DNA: TGTGCAAGTCGCCCGCCTAGCGTAACTAATGAAAAACTGTTTTTT. It translates to CASRPPSVTNEKLFF.

The gene calls are TRBV6-1 and TRBJ1-5; D is ambiguous. The CDR3 has 18 amino acids. Germline loops: CDR1 MNHNS, CDR2 SASEGT. V dropped 0 bases and J dropped 3 bases, with 18 bases sitting between them. DNA of the CDR3: TGTGCCAGCAGTGAAGCGCTACTATCTGGTGTTAACAATCAGCCCCAGCATTTT. It yields the protein CASSEALLSGVNNQPQHF.

The V and J genes are TRBV2 and TRBJ1-2; a weak D match, TRBD1 (6 bases). The germline V gene has CDR1 SNHLY and CDR2 FYNNEI. Trimming took 6 bases from V and 5 from J, leaving 13 bases between them. The CDR3 contains 13 residues. DNA of the CDR3: TGTGCCAGCAGAGACACAGGGCGGTATGGCTACACCTTC. The encoded protein is CASRDTGRYGYTF.

The chain has TRBV9 and TRBJ2-3; D ambiguous. The CDR3 runs 16 residues. Trimming cost V 0 bases and J 0 bases, with 11 bases left between them. CDR1 is SGDLS, CDR2 YYNGEE, per germline. The CDR3: CASSVAGRTSTDTQYF. CDR3 DNA sequence: TGTGCCAGCAGCGTAGCTGGTAGAACTAGCACAGATACGCAGTATTTT.

The chain employs TRBV11-1 and TRBJ1-1; 10 nucleotides align to TRBD1. The germline CDR1 and CDR2 sequences are SGHAT and FQDESV (reference sequence). Trimming at V came to 5 bases and at J to 3 bases, leaving 6 bases not matched to a gene. This CDR3 comprises 15 residues. This chain's CDR3 is CASSTRTGGDTEAFF. The CDR3 coding sequence is TGTGCCAGCAGCACCCGGACAGGGGGGGACACTGAAGCTTTCTTT.

The J gene is TRBJ2-7, the V gene TRBV28; 10 bases fit TRBD2. The CDR3 contains 15 residues. Germline trimming cut 5 bases from V and 2 bases from J; bases unmatched to any gene: 6. The V gene's germline CDR1 is MDHEN and CDR2 SYDVKM. This CDR3 reads CASSHLLAGTYEQYF. The CDR3 bases are TGTGCCAGCAGTCACTTACTAGCGGGGACCTACGAGCAGTACTTC.

This clone was observed a single time. V usage is TRBV6-6 and J usage is TRBJ1-3; D not resolved. Germline CDR1 reads MNHNY; CDR2 reads SVGAGI (reference sequence). This CDR3 comprises 15 residues. The germline V and J ends were trimmed by 2 bases and 5 bases, with 13 bases remaining between them. CDR3 DNA sequence: TGTGCCAGCAGTTACCTTCGGGAGTTGAGAAACACCATATATTTT. This gives the protein CASSYLRELRNTIYF.